This T cell receptor (beta chain) was sequenced in a study of cytomegalovirus exposure and HLA in healthy donors. Overall study findings and caveats: Within the data, a cluster of highly shared sequence variants was likely a sequencing artifact. Whilst most TCR sequences proved rare, a subset of public TCRs occurred across many donors.

Germline V gene sequence: CDR1 MNHNS, CDR2 SASEGT. V lost 1 base to trimming and J lost 4 bases; unmatched junction nucleotides: 1. The CDR3 is 14 residues long. When sampled, the donors appeared nominally healthy, though they likely had unrecorded immune exposures. In this sample, this clone turned up a few times. What it recognizes is unknown. 13 Jbeta primers and 60 Vbeta primers were used for the PCR. Sequencing used immunoSEQ multiplex PCR; TCRdb keeps in-frame clones, though not all of them. The sample holds some 200,000 clones; roughly an eighth are singletons and the top ten take under 10%. This clonotype originated in a man between 45 and 60 years old in good health and CMV-seropositive. What was sequenced was PBMCs. The chain recombines TRBV6-1 with TRBJ2-5; 9 bases map to TRBD1. The CDR3 loop is CASSEGTGVETQYF. Here the CDR3 DNA reads TGTGCCAGCAGTGAAGGGACAGGGGTAGAGACCCAGTACTTC.